The 19 T cell receptor beta chains listed next were all sequenced from one sample in a study of Ad26.COV2.S vaccination and SARS-CoV-2 variants. As for treatment: roughly 20 received Ad26.COV2.S at low or high dose, single or two shots; 5 received placebo; per-sample allocation not given. Day 63 after the first injection of vaccine or placebo was the sampling time. Generated by immunoSEQ multiplex PCR, the TCRdb table keeps only in-frame clones and is missing some. The table records 380,000 or so clones, around 89% of them present only once. The sample consisted of peripheral blood, taken in a trial of Ad26.COV2.S vaccine versus placebo. These receptors were collected from a person between 18 and 65 years old who received the Ad26.COV2.S COVID-19 vaccine or a placebo.

This chain joins TRBV7-9 and TRBJ1-4, with D unclear. The CDR3 runs to 13 residues. Germline CDR1 and CDR2: SEHNR and FQNEAQ (reference sequence). V gave up 8 bases and J gave up 7 bases, with 14 bases separating them. CDR3 nucleotide sequence: TGTGCCAGCCCGGGAGCCGTACGTGAAAAACTGTTTTTT. The encoded protein is CASPGAVREKLFF.

The V gene is TRBV7-9, the J gene TRBJ1-5; possibly TRBD1 for D (5 bases). Germline CDR1 reads SEHNR; CDR2 reads FQNEAQ (reference sequence). This CDR3 has 17 amino acids. V lost 7 bases and J lost 0, with 19 bases in between. The CDR3 nucleotides read TGTGCCAGCACTTCCGGGGGACGGGGAGCTAGCAATCAGCCCCAGCATTTT. It translates to CASTSGGRGASNQPQHF. Looking up the rest from reference TRBV7-9 and TRBJ1-5 gives the full variable domain: DTGVSQNPRHKITKRGQNVTFRCDPISEHNRLYWYRQTLGQGPEFLTYFQNEAQLEKSRLLSDRFSAERPKGSFSTLEIQRTEQGDSAMYLCASTSGGRGASNQPQHFGDGTRLSIL.

The CDR3 coding sequence is TGTGCCAGCAGCCAAACAGATTTCTACGAGCAGTACTTC. It translates to CASSQTDFYEQYF. The V and J genes are TRBV6-5 and TRBJ2-7; D uncertain. Germline loops: CDR1 MNHEY, CDR2 SVGAGI. Trimming removed 6 bases from V and 3 bases from J, with 12 bases in between. The CDR3 has 13 residues.

V usage is TRBV12-5 and J usage is TRBJ1-5; D possibly corresponds to TRBD1 (5 bases). Germline CDR1 is LGHNT and CDR2 is FRNRAP. With 5 bases removed from V and 7 bases from J, the gap between germline ends came to 18 bases. The CDR3 runs 15 residues. This CDR3 is CASGPGLRGGQPQHF. CDR3 DNA sequence: TGTGCTAGTGGTCCGGGTCTTCGGGGGGGGCAGCCCCAGCATTTT.

This clone has at least ten counts. The V gene is TRBV2, the J gene TRBJ1-6, with D perhaps TRBD1 (6 bases). Deletions cut 4 bases from V and 10 bases from J, with 8 bases between. From germline, CDR1 is SNHLY and CDR2 FYNNEI. CDR3 length: 12 residues. The CDR3 region is CASSVGASPLHF. Here the CDR3 DNA reads TGTGCCAGCAGTGTGGGGGCCTCACCCCTCCACTTT.

The genes are TRBV7-6 and TRBJ1-2, with a tentative D call TRBD1 (6 bases). Germline V lookup: CDR1 SGHVS, CDR2 FNYEAQ. The V end lost 5 bases, the J end lost 4 bases, and 14 bases lay between the germline ends. The CDR3 length is 14 residues. CDR3 region: CASSPPDSLYGYTF. CDR3 DNA: TGTGCCAGCAGCCCCCCGGACAGCCTCTATGGCTACACCTTC.

The V and J genes are TRBV7-9 and TRBJ1-5; TRBD1 might be the D (5 bases). V shed 0 bases and J shed 3 bases, with 9 bases lying between them. Germline CDR1 is SEHNR and CDR2 is FQNEAQ (reference sequence). This CDR3 has 15 residues. The chain's CDR3 is CASSLAPGLNQPQHF. The CDR3 nucleotides are TGTGCCAGCAGCTTAGCCCCAGGGCTCAATCAGCCCCAGCATTTT.

The chain couples TRBV6-5 to TRBJ2-5; D perhaps matches TRBD1 (6 bases). There are 14 residues in the CDR3. In germline, CDR1 is MNHEY, CDR2 SVGAGI. V lost 2 bases to trimming and J lost 2 bases, with 9 bases between them. This chain's CDR3 is CASSYGTTQETQYF. For the CDR3, the DNA is TGTGCCAGCAGTTACGGGACAACGCAAGAGACCCAGTACTTC.

The chain has TRBV28 and TRBJ2-1; 10 bases line up with TRBD1. V dropped 6 bases and J dropped 7; count of bases not matched to a gene: 9. The CDR3 consists of 15 residues. Germline CDR1 reads MDHEN; CDR2 reads SYDVKM. The CDR3 reads CASRDRDRGGNEQFF. For the CDR3, the DNA is TGTGCCAGCAGGGACCGGGACAGGGGAGGAAATGAGCAGTTCTTC.

The gene calls are TRBV5-1 and TRBJ1-2; TRBD1 matches at 10 bases. This CDR3 is 15 amino acids long. Germline CDR1 reads SGHRS; CDR2 reads YFSETQ. Trimming at V came to 1 base and at J to 3 bases, leaving 3 bases not matched to a gene. CDR3 sequence: CASSLYGQGDYGYTF. CDR3 in DNA: TGCGCCAGCAGCTTGTACGGACAGGGGGACTATGGCTACACCTTC. Drawing the rest from reference TRBV5-1 and TRBJ1-2, the complete variable domain is KAGVTQTPRYLIKTRGQQVTLSCSPISGHRSVSWYQQTPGQGLQFLFEYFSETQRNKGNFPGRFSGRQFSNSRSEMNVSTLELGDSALYLCASSLYGQGDYGYTFGSGTRLTVV.

The chain is built from TRBV19 and TRBJ2-1, with 8 bases that match TRBD2. The CDR3 runs 14 residues. Germline V gene lookup returns CDR1 LNHDA and CDR2 SQIVND (reference sequence). J was trimmed by 8 bases and V by 1 base; bases with no gene match: 4. The CDR3 sequence: CASSIAGGPYEQFF. CDR3 nucleotide sequence: TGTGCCAGTAGTATAGCGGGAGGGCCCTATGAGCAGTTCTTC.

V and J are TRBV7-2 and TRBJ2-2; D remains ambiguous. Germline assignment: CDR1 SGHTA and CDR2 FQGNSA. CDR3 length equals 13 residues. Trimming cost V 4 bases and J 2 bases, with 5 bases left between them. Written as DNA, the CDR3 is TGTGCCAGCAGCTCCCCCAACACCGGGGAGCTGTTTTTT. Its translation is CASSSPNTGELFF. Looking up the rest from reference TRBV7-2 and TRBJ2-2 gives the full variable domain: GAGVSQSPSNKVTEKGKDVELRCDPISGHTALYWYRQSLGQGLEFLIYFQGNSAPDKSGLPSDRFSAERTGGSVSTLTIQRTQQEDSAVYLCASSSPNTGELFFGEGSRLTVL.

The CDR3 is CARSLDCSVYEQYF. The CDR3 DNA reads as TGTGCCAGAAGCTTGGATTGTTCGGTTTACGAGCAGTACTTC. V is TRBV5-3 and J is TRBJ2-7; unclear D gene. TRBV5-3 is flagged as an ORF with uncertain function. This CDR3 comprises 14 residues. The ends were cut back, 0 bases at V and 4 bases at J, with 11 bases in the middle.

The V gene is TRBV3-1 (or the pseudogene TRBV3-2), the J gene TRBJ1-6; possibly TRBD1 for D (5 bases). The V gene lost 3 bases and the J gene lost 9 bases, with 15 bases spanning the gap. CDR1 is LGHDT, CDR2 YNNKEL, per germline (reference sequence). The CDR3 has 15 residues. The CDR3 sequence: CASSQRAGTGSPLHF. CDR3 nucleotides: TGTGCCAGCAGCCAGAGGGCAGGGACGGGTTCACCCCTCCACTTT.

This clone was seen once. The gene calls are TRBV27 and TRBJ2-4; the D is unclear. CDR3 length equals 17 residues. Trimming removed 2 bases at V and 0 bases at J, with 14 bases between. CDR1 is MNHEY and CDR2 is SMNVEV in the germline V gene (reference sequence). CDR3 bases: TGTGCCAGCAGTTTAAATTCCGGCCTTCTAGCCAAAAACATTCAGTACTTC. It yields the protein CASSLNSGLLAKNIQYF.

J is TRBJ1-3 and V is TRBV11-2; D is perhaps TRBD1 (5 bases). Trimming took off 1 base at V and 2 bases at J, with 15 bases between the two ends. CDR3 length equals 17 residues. Germline-derived CDR1 and CDR2 are SGHAT and FQNNGV. The CDR3 spells CASSLASYQGTGNTIYF. The DNA for the CDR3 is TGTGCCAGCAGCTTAGCCTCATATCAGGGAACTGGAAACACCATATATTTT.

The genes are TRBV6-5 and TRBJ1-1; D is uncertain. Germline assignment: CDR1 MNHEY and CDR2 SVGAGI. V was pared by 6 bases and J by 3 bases, with 14 bases between. CDR3 length equals 14 residues. CDR3 sequence reads: CASSALDRHTEAFF. CDR3 DNA: TGTGCCAGCAGCGCTTTAGATAGGCACACTGAAGCTTTCTTT.

V gene TRBV7-2 combines with J gene TRBJ1-2; unclear D gene. The CDR3 covers 13 residues. Germline CDR1 and CDR2: SGHTA and FQGNSA. Deletions cut 5 bases from V and 5 bases from J, with 12 bases between. In DNA form, the CDR3 reads TGTGCCAGCAGCCCAGAGGCTTCTTATGGCTACACCTTC. Translating it yields CASSPEASYGYTF.

The gene calls are TRBV4-3 and TRBJ2-3; weak D call: TRBD2 (5 bases). Trimming took off 1 base at V and 2 bases at J, with 10 bases between the two ends. CDR1 and CDR2 from the germline V gene are LGHNA and YSLEER. The CDR3 extends over 15 amino acids. Here the CDR3 DNA reads TGCGCCAGCAGCCAAGTTGACGGGAACACAGATACGCAGTATTTT. This encodes CASSQVDGNTDTQYF.